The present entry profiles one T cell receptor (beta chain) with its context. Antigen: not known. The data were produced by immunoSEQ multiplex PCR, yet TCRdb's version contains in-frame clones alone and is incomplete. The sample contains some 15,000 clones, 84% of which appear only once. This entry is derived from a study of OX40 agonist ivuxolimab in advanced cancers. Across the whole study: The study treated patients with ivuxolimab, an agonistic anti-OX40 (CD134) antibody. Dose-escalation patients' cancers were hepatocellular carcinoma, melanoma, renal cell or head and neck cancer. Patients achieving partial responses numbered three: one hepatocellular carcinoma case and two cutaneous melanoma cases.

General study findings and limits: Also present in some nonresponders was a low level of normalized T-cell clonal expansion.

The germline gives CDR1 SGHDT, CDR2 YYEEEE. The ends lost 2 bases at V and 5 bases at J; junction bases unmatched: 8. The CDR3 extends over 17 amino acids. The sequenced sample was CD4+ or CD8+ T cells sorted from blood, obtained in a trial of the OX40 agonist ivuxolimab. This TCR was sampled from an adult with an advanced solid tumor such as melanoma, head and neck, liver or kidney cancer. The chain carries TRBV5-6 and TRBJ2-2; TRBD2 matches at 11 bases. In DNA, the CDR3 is TGTGCCAGCAGCTTCAGACTAGCGGGAACCCGAACCGGGGAGCTGTTTTTT. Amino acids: CASSFRLAGTRTGELFF.